This TCR beta chain was identified in a study of T cell repertoires in cytomegalovirus infection. Study context: CMV infection together with matching HLA type was indicated by public TCR beta signatures.

The sample holds many counts of this clonotype. V shed 1 base and J shed 1 base, with 8 bases lying between them. Germline V CDR1 and CDR2: DFQATT, SNEGSKA (reference sequence). The CDR3 is 13 residues long. From the reads, TCRdb called clonotypes with MiXCR, one entry per CDR3 protein. The sample has 480,000 or so distinct CDR3 sequences; around 11% are singletons. This chain connects TRBV20-1 to TRBJ2-7; D call uncertain. Sequencing input: PBMCs. The source of this sequence is a human donor in good health (CMV status not recorded). Some clones in this sample may be carry-over from other donors' samples. The CDR3 reads CSARGGVSYEQYF. The CDR3 DNA reads TGCAGTGCTAGAGGAGGTGTTTCCTACGAGCAGTACTTC.